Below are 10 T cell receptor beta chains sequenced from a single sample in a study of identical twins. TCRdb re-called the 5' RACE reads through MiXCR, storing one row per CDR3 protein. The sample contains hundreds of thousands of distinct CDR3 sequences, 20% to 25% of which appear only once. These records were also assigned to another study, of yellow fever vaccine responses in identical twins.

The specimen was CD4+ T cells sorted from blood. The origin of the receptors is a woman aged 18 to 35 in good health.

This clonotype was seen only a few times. This CDR3 reads CASSLAGAPTEQYF. CDR3 in DNA: TGTGCCAGCAGTTTAGCGGGAGCCCCAACCGAGCAGTACTTC. J is TRBJ2-7 and V is TRBV6-5; 9 nucleotides line up with TRBD2. Unmatched junction bases numbered 7, after V lost 4 bases and J lost 6 bases. CDR1 is MNHEY, CDR2 SVGAGI, per germline. This CDR3 is 14 amino acids long.

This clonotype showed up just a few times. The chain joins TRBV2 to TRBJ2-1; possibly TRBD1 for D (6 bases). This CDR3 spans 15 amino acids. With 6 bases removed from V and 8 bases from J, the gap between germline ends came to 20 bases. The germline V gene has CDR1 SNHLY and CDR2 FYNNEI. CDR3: CASRARTAWGYEQFF. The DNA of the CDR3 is TGTGCCAGCAGGGCACGGACAGCGTGGGGCTATGAGCAGTTCTTC.

The DNA of the CDR3 is TGCAGTGCTAGAGATCCCCAGCGCTCCTCCTACAATGAGCAGTTCTTC. The encoded protein is CSARDPQRSSYNEQFF. This sequence joins TRBV20-1 and TRBJ2-1; D is uncertain. Trimming left V 0 bases short and J 0 bases short, with 12 bases between. Germline CDR1 and CDR2: DFQATT and SNEGSKA (reference sequence). The CDR3 totals 16 residues.

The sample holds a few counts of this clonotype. This CDR3 is CAISGLAGKTQYF. Written as DNA, the CDR3 is TGTGCCATCTCCGGACTAGCAGGAAAGACCCAGTACTTC. The rearrangement links TRBV10-3 to TRBJ2-5; TRBD2 matches at 8 bases. CDR1 ENHRY and CDR2 SYGVKD come from the germline V gene. The CDR3 runs to 13 residues. V shed 8 bases and J 6 bases; nucleotides not matched to a gene: 8.

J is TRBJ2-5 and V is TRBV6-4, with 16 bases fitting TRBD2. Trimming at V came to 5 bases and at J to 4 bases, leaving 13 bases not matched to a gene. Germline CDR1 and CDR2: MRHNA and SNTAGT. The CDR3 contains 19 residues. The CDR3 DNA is TGTGCCAGCAGTCACAGACCGGGACTAGCGGGAGGGCGGGGAGAGACCCAGTACTTC. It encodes CASSHRPGLAGGRGETQYF.

The chain's CDR3 is CSARLAGENYGYTF. CDR3 bases: TGCAGTGCTAGATTGGCAGGCGAAAACTATGGCTACACCTTC. The V call is TRBV20-1, the J call TRBJ1-2; D remains ambiguous. The V and J ends lost 2 bases and 2 bases respectively, with 12 bases between them. Germline lookup yields CDR1 DFQATT and CDR2 SNEGSKA (reference sequence). The CDR3 contains 14 residues.

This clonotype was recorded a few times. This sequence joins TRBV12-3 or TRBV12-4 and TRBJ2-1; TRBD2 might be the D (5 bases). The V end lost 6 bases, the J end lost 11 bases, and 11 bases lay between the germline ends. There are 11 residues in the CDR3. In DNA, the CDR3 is TGTGCCAGCAGCCGTGGGAGACAGCAGTTCTTC. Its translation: CASSRGRQQFF.

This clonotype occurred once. CDR3 region: CASSPPGDRMNTEAFF. The CDR3 DNA sequence: TGTGCCAGCAGCCCTCCTGGGGACAGGATGAACACTGAAGCTTTCTTT. The rearrangement uses TRBV7-9 and TRBJ1-1; TRBD1 matches at 8 bases. CDR1 is SEHNR, CDR2 FQNEAQ, per germline (reference sequence). The V and J ends lost 5 bases and 0 bases, in that order; junction bases with no gene match: 8. This CDR3 contains 16 residues.

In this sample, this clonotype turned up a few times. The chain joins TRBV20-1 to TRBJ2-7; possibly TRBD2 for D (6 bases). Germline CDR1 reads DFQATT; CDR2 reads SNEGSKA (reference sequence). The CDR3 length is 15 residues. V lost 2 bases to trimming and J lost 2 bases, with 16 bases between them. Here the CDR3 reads CSARLARDPPYEQYF. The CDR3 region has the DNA TGCAGTGCTAGACTAGCGAGAGATCCTCCCTACGAGCAGTACTTC.

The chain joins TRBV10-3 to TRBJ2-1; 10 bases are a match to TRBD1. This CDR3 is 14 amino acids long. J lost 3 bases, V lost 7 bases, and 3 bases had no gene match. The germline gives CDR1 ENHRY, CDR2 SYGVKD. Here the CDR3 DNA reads TGTGCCATCAACGGACAGGGGGGCTACAATGAGCAGTTCTTC. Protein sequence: CAINGQGGYNEQFF.